Presented here are 23 T cell receptor beta chains from one specimen sequenced in a study of shared clonotypes between healthy human individuals. Method: immunoSEQ multiplex PCR; TCRdb's copy keeps in-frame clones and lacks some. The data show around 2,000,000 clones, with over 85% seen just once and 0.13% held by the top ten. The sequenced sample was naive CD4+ T cells sorted from blood. Subset meaning: CD45RA+ positively selected. The source of these receptors is a man between 18 and 29 years old in good health.

Only one count was recorded for this clone. This chain uses TRBV7-2 with TRBJ2-7; D is unresolved. CDR1 is SGHTA, CDR2 FQGNSA, per germline. CDR3 length: 16 amino acids. Trimming removed 5 bases at V and 0 bases at J, with 17 bases between. The CDR3 reads CASSTSTAPSSYEQYF. The CDR3 nucleotides read TGTGCCAGCAGCACGAGTACTGCGCCAAGCTCCTACGAGCAGTACTTC.

J is TRBJ1-1 and V is TRBV6-1; the D gene is possibly TRBD1 (5 bases). Germline V gives CDR1 MNHNS, CDR2 SASEGT. The length of the CDR3 is 15 residues. The V end lost 8 bases, the J end lost 1 base, and 17 bases lay between the germline ends. Here the CDR3 DNA reads TGTGCCAGCGATTGGGAGAGTGGGGCGAACACTGAAGCTTTCTTT. The encoded protein is CASDWESGANTEAFF.

The genes are TRBV7-9 and TRBJ2-4; D perhaps matches TRBD2 (6 bases). CDR3 length equals 16 residues. CDR1 and CDR2 from the germline V gene are SEHNR and FQNEAQ (reference sequence). V was pared by 1 base and J by 0 bases, with 10 bases between. Here the CDR3 reads CASSLVPAGAKNIQYF. Here the CDR3 DNA reads TGTGCCAGCAGCTTAGTCCCAGCGGGAGCCAAAAACATTCAGTACTTC. Using reference TRBV7-9 and TRBJ2-4 for the parts outside the CDR3, the full variable domain is DTGVSQNPRHKITKRGQNVTFRCDPISEHNRLYWYRQTLGQGPEFLTYFQNEAQLEKSRLLSDRFSAERPKGSFSTLEIQRTEQGDSAMYLCASSLVPAGAKNIQYFGAGTRLSVL.

The chain has TRBV4-1 and TRBJ2-7, with no clear D. CDR1 is MGHRA and CDR2 is YSYEKL in the germline V gene. There are 12 residues in the CDR3. Trimming pared 0 bases from V and 6 bases from J, leaving 6 bases between. CDR3 protein: CASSQDLTEQYF. The CDR3 nucleotides read TGCGCCAGCAGCCAAGATCTGACCGAGCAGTACTTC.

Remarks on this clone: The same CDR3 arises from other DNA sequences in this sample as well. The J gene is TRBJ1-2, the V gene TRBV6-1; D is unresolved. The CDR3 sequence is 15 residues long. The V gene lost 0 bases and the J gene lost 1 base, with 9 bases spanning the gap. Germline V gives CDR1 MNHNS, CDR2 SASEGT. This CDR3 is CASSEAGLGNYGYTF. The CDR3 DNA reads TGTGCCAGCAGTGAAGCGGGCCTGGGTAACTATGGCTACACCTTC.

The chain combines TRBV7-2 with TRBJ2-7; weak D call: TRBD2 (5 bases). This CDR3 has 15 residues. V shed 5 bases and J shed 2 bases, with 16 bases lying between them. In germline, CDR1 is SGHTA, CDR2 FQGNSA. This CDR3 is CASSLDLARPYEQYF. CDR3 bases: TGTGCCAGCAGCCTAGACCTAGCCCGTCCCTACGAGCAGTACTTC.

The J gene is TRBJ2-2, the V gene TRBV5-6; D possibly corresponds to TRBD2 (7 bases). V gave up 4 bases and J gave up 7 bases, with 23 bases separating them. Germline CDR1 SGHDT, CDR2 YYEEEE. The CDR3 runs to 17 residues. The CDR3: CASSPLGGRMVNGELFF. DNA of the CDR3: TGTGCCAGCAGCCCACTCGGGGGGCGCATGGTGAACGGGGAGCTGTTTTTT.

The rearrangement links TRBV2 to TRBJ2-7, with a weak D call TRBD1 (6 bases). V lost 8 bases to trimming and J lost 0 bases, with 14 bases between them. Germline assignment: CDR1 SNHLY and CDR2 FYNNEI. The CDR3 is 14 residues long. In DNA form, the CDR3 reads TGTGCCAGCTTCGTGGAAGGGGGCTCCTACGAGCAGTACTTC. This gives the protein CASFVEGGSYEQYF.

The rearrangement links TRBV27 to TRBJ2-7, with 10 bases aligning to TRBD1. The CDR3 length is 16 residues. The V segment lost 3 bases and the J segment 3 bases; nucleotides outside the gene matches: 8. Germline assignment: CDR1 MNHEY and CDR2 SMNVEV (reference sequence). The CDR3 is CASSFPSGQGIYEQYF. Here the CDR3 DNA reads TGTGCCAGCAGTTTTCCCTCGGGACAGGGGATCTACGAGCAGTACTTC.

The chain carries TRBV7-6 and TRBJ2-3; no definite D call. The ends were cut back, 1 base at V and 4 bases at J, with 3 bases in the middle. The germline CDR1 and CDR2 sequences are SGHVS and FNYEAQ. The CDR3 extends over 12 amino acids. The CDR3, as DNA: TGTGCCAGCAGCTTAGACGCAGATACGCAGTATTTT. Amino acids: CASSLDADTQYF.

For this clone: Other DNA sequences in this specimen translate into the identical CDR3. The chain recombines TRBV29-1 with TRBJ2-1; tentative D call: TRBD2 (5 bases). Germline CDR1 and CDR2: SQVTM and ANQGSEA. Trimming removed 4 bases at V and 9 bases at J, with 7 bases between. This CDR3 region has 10 residues. CDR3 DNA sequence: TGCAGCGTTGTAGGAGGTGAGCAGTTCTTC. This translates into CSVVGGEQFF.

Here the CDR3 reads CASSFIPKGGLGSYNSPLHF. The DNA for the CDR3 is TGTGCCAGCAGTTTCATCCCAAAGGGGGGGCTTGGCTCCTATAATTCACCCCTCCACTTT. This sequence joins TRBV28 and TRBJ1-6; D possibly corresponds to TRBD1 (6 bases). Trimming removed 3 bases at V and 0 bases at J, with 21 bases between. The CDR3 runs to 20 residues. Germline V gives CDR1 MDHEN, CDR2 SYDVKM.

The V call is TRBV6-5, the J call TRBJ1-1, with D perhaps matching TRBD1 (5 bases). The length of the CDR3 is 15 residues. CDR1 is MNHEY and CDR2 is SVGAGI in the germline V gene. V was pared by 2 bases and J by 1 base, with 11 bases between. The CDR3 DNA reads as TGTGCCAGCAGTTACGTCCAGGGCGGGAACACTGAAGCTTTCTTT. Translating gives CASSYVQGGNTEAFF.

The rearrangement links TRBV18 to TRBJ2-1; 8 nucleotides match TRBD2. J gave up 8 bases and V 6 bases, and 9 bases lay outside the gene matches. Germline V CDR1 and CDR2: KGHSH, LQKENI. This CDR3 has 14 residues. CDR3 amino acids: CASSSGRAVDEQFF. CDR3 bases: TGTGCCAGCTCGTCCGGGAGGGCGGTAGATGAGCAGTTCTTC.

Details on this clone: Other DNA sequences of this sample code for an identical CDR3. The chain links TRBV7-2 to TRBJ2-6; weak D call: TRBD2 (5 bases). The CDR3 has 15 residues. V was cut by 1 base and J by 2 bases, with 6 bases left in between. The germline CDR1 and CDR2 sequences are SGHTA and FQGNSA. The CDR3 sequence is CASSLVGTGANVLTF. In nucleotides, the CDR3 is TGTGCCAGCAGCTTAGTCGGGACTGGGGCCAACGTCCTGACTTTC.

The chain is built from TRBV6-5 and TRBJ2-2, with 7 bases aligning to TRBD1. The CDR3 extends over 14 amino acids. Germline V lookup: CDR1 MNHEY, CDR2 SVGAGI. The V gene end was trimmed by 11 bases and the J gene end by 4 bases; junction bases not matched to a gene: 10. The CDR3 nucleotides are TGTGCCCTAAAGACAGGGATGATCACCGGGGAGCTGTTTTTT. Its protein product is CALKTGMITGELFF.

This chain connects TRBV10-3 to TRBJ1-2; 10 nucleotides match TRBD1. V was pared by 6 bases and J by 4 bases, with 8 bases of the junction left unmatched. The CDR3 is 15 amino acids. Germline loops: CDR1 ENHRY, CDR2 SYGVKD. CDR3 DNA sequence: TGTGCCATCAGCCCCGGGACAGGGGTTACCTATGGCTACACCTTC. Translation: CAISPGTGVTYGYTF.

The rearrangement joins TRBV5-6 to TRBJ1-1, with D perhaps TRBD1 (5 bases). Trimming removed 4 bases from V and 4 bases from J, with 11 bases in between. The CDR3 spans 13 residues. Per the germline V gene, CDR1 is SGHDT and CDR2 is YYEEEE. The CDR3 here is CASSRVGGTEAFF. In nucleotides, the CDR3 is TGTGCCAGCAGCCGGGTGGGGGGCACTGAAGCTTTCTTT.

The J gene is TRBJ1-1, the V gene TRBV18, with D perhaps matching TRBD1 (5 bases). V lost 6 bases to trimming and J lost 0 bases, with 11 bases between them. From germline, CDR1 is KGHSH and CDR2 LQKENI. This CDR3 is 14 amino acids long. The CDR3 DNA sequence: TGTGCCAGCTCGCCGACAGAGCTGAACACTGAAGCTTTCTTT. It yields the protein CASSPTELNTEAFF.

The chain joins TRBV5-1 to TRBJ1-2; D is possibly TRBD1 (5 bases). Germline CDR1 is SGHRS and CDR2 is YFSETQ. Trimming removed 2 bases from V and 8 bases from J, with 10 bases in between. This CDR3 is 12 amino acids long. The CDR3 DNA is TGCGCCAGCAGCTTTCGCAGGGAAGGCTACACCTTC. Residues: CASSFRREGYTF.

V is TRBV7-2 and J is TRBJ2-7; 8 positions agree with TRBD2. Germline V gene lookup returns CDR1 SGHTA and CDR2 FQGNSA. The CDR3 loop spans 16 amino acids. Trimming removed 4 bases from V and 2 bases from J; junction bases left unmatched: 10. The CDR3 DNA follows: TGTGCCAGCAGCTCAAAGGTAGCGGGGTATACCTACGAGCAGTACTTC. Protein sequence: CASSSKVAGYTYEQYF.

Only a few counts were recorded for this clone. This sample includes further DNA sequences coding for the same CDR3. The rearrangement uses TRBV5-1 and TRBJ1-5; D remains unclear. The V end lost 0 bases, the J end lost 2 bases, and 3 bases lay between the germline ends. In germline, CDR1 is SGHRS, CDR2 YFSETQ. The length of the CDR3 is 13 residues. This CDR3 is CASSLVGNQPQHF. The CDR3 coding sequence is TGCGCCAGCAGCTTGGTGGGCAATCAGCCCCAGCATTTT. The full variable domain, in which reference TRBV5-1 and TRBJ1-5 provide the parts outside the CDR3, is KAGVTQTPRYLIKTRGQQVTLSCSPISGHRSVSWYQQTPGQGLQFLFEYFSETQRNKGNFPGRFSGRQFSNSRSEMNVSTLELGDSALYLCASSLVGNQPQHFGDGTRLSIL.

The chain uses TRBV10-3 and TRBJ2-7; 9 bases align to TRBD2. CDR1 and CDR2 (germline): ENHRY, SYGVKD. Unmatched junction bases numbered 4, after V lost 8 bases and J lost 5 bases. This CDR3 is 12 amino acids long. CDR3 in amino acids: CAISSGVDEQYF. The CDR3 bases are TGTGCCATCTCTAGCGGGGTGGACGAGCAGTACTTC.